This passage covers 8 T cell receptor beta chains from one sample sequenced in a study of blood T cell repertoires in COVID-19. Measured with immunoSEQ multiplex PCR; TCRdb has only the in-frame clones, and not every one. The sample records approximately 110,000 clones, less than 90% being singletons. Sequencing was carried out using peripheral blood. These receptors originate from a woman in her sixties or seventies with acute or convalescent COVID-19.

The CDR3 DNA reads TGCAGTGCTAGTGGGCCGAGCGGGGGCTCCTACAATGAGCAGTTCTTC. Translation gives CSASGPSGGSYNEQFF. V and J are TRBV20-1 and TRBJ2-1; 8 bases are a match to TRBD2. CDR3 size: 16 residues. The V gene's germline CDR1 is DFQATT and CDR2 SNEGSKA (reference sequence). Trimming cost V 3 bases and J 0 bases; bases outside gene matches: 7.

The rearrangement uses TRBV6-2 or TRBV6-3 and TRBJ2-3; TRBD2 aligns across 13 bases. V shed 6 bases, J shed 3 bases, and the junction held 18 bases outside the gene matches. Germline V gene sequence: CDR1 MNHEY, CDR2 SVGEGT. There are 20 residues in the CDR3. The CDR3 region is CASSSYRAGTSGVLTDTQYF. Written as DNA, the CDR3 is TGTGCCAGCAGCAGTTACCGTGCGGGGACTAGCGGGGTTTTGACAGATACGCAGTATTTT.

This chain links TRBV4-3 with TRBJ1-2; D possibly corresponds to TRBD1 (5 bases). CDR3 length equals 14 residues. Trimming stripped 0 bases from V and 6 bases from J, with 11 bases between. Germline V gives CDR1 LGHNA, CDR2 YSLEER. The CDR3 coding sequence is TGCGCCAGCAGCCAAGAGGGCGGGGGACATGGCTACACCTTC. As protein: CASSQEGGGHGYTF.

The V gene is TRBV27, the J gene TRBJ2-2; TRBD2 aligns across 8 bases. The CDR3 has 16 residues. Looked up from germline, CDR1 is MNHEY and CDR2 is SMNVEV (reference sequence). With 6 bases clipped from V and 5 bases from J, the junction kept 11 bases outside the gene matches. The CDR3 protein is CASRPSGRSGTGELFF. CDR3 sequence (DNA): TGTGCCAGCAGACCCAGCGGGAGAAGCGGGACCGGGGAGCTGTTTTTT.

The chain combines TRBV7-2 with TRBJ2-3, with a weak D call TRBD2 (6 bases). CDR3 length equals 12 residues. Germline lookup yields CDR1 SGHTA and CDR2 FQGNSA. V was trimmed by 2 bases and J by 10 bases, leaving 10 bases between them. The CDR3 loop is CASSLYGSPQYF. The CDR3 region has the DNA TGTGCCAGCAGCTTATACGGGAGTCCGCAGTATTTT. The full variable domain, completed using reference TRBV7-2 and TRBJ2-3, is GAGVSQSPSNKVTEKGKDVELRCDPISGHTALYWYRQSLGQGLEFLIYFQGNSAPDKSGLPSDRFSAERTGGSVSTLTIQRTQQEDSAVYLCASSLYGSPQYFGPGTRLTVL.

This chain links TRBV5-1 with TRBJ2-5, with a tentative D call TRBD2 (6 bases). CDR3 length equals 17 residues. V lost 0 bases and J 5 bases, leaving 20 bases between the germline ends. In germline, CDR1 is SGHRS, CDR2 YFSETQ. In DNA form, the CDR3 reads TGCGCCAGCAGCTTGGCGGGGGACTGGGGAATGGGGGAGACCCAGTACTTC. Its protein is CASSLAGDWGMGETQYF.

J is TRBJ1-5 and V is TRBV28, with D perhaps matching TRBD1 (5 bases). Germline V gene lookup returns CDR1 MDHEN and CDR2 SYDVKM. The V end lost 1 base, the J end lost 12 bases, and 13 bases lay between the germline ends. This CDR3 comprises 13 residues. The DNA of the CDR3 is TGTGCCAGCAGTTTATTCGGGGCGGGGTTCCAGCATTTT. Amino acid sequence: CASSLFGAGFQHF.

The chain couples TRBV16 to TRBJ1-1; possibly TRBD1 for D (6 bases). Trimming cost V 3 bases and J 0 bases, with 11 bases left between them. Germline assignment: CDR1 KGHSY and CDR2 FQNENV. This CDR3 has 15 amino acids. The CDR3 spells CASSHSTGLNTEAFF. The CDR3 region has the DNA TGTGCCAGCAGCCACTCGACAGGTCTGAACACTGAAGCTTTCTTT. The full variable domain, its missing parts supplied by reference TRBV16 and TRBJ1-1, is GEEVAQTPKHLVRGEGQKAKLYCAPIKGHSYVFWYQQVLKNEFKFLISFQNENVFDETGMPKERFSAKCLPNSPCSLEIQATKLEDSAVYFCASSHSTGLNTEAFFGQGTRLTVV.